Presented here are 30 T cell receptor beta chains from one specimen sequenced in a study of sequential checkpoint blockade in melanoma (dated 2019 in TCRdb). The treatment or condition label corresponds to: randomized to nivolumab then ipilimumab (arm A) or the reverse (arm B). The library was prepared using the immunoSEQ multiplex PCR assay. Not all clones reach the TCRdb copy of this immuneACCESS table, which keeps in-frame sequences only. Checked studies attribute under half of the gap to unresolved V genes and leave the rest unexplained. The sample yields some 40,000 clones; roughly 86% were counted once. Of the sample, about 5.5% falls within the top ten clones. The source material was CD8+ T cells sorted from blood (inferred from file names), sampled from a patient given nivolumab and ipilimumab in sequence. The receptor set was obtained from a human donor with melanoma.

The CDR3: CASSLGGPYEQYF. The CDR3 nucleotides read TGTGCCAGCAGCTTGGGGGGGCCCTACGAGCAGTACTTC. The V gene is TRBV7-8, the J gene TRBJ2-7, with D maybe TRBD2 (7 bases). V gave up 3 bases and J gave up 2 bases, with 8 bases separating them. Germline V gives CDR1 SGHVS, CDR2 FQNEAQ. The CDR3 consists of 13 residues.

The chain carries TRBV30 and TRBJ1-1; 7 nucleotides agree with TRBD1. The J segment lost 0 bases and the V segment lost 1 base, leaving 2 bases of the junction unmatched. CDR3 length equals 14 residues. CDR1 GTSNPN and CDR2 SVGIG come from the germline V gene (reference sequence). This CDR3 reads CAWSEGTVNTEAFF. CDR3 nucleotides: TGTGCCTGGAGTGAGGGGACAGTGAACACTGAAGCTTTCTTT.

The rearrangement links TRBV19 to TRBJ1-1, with D hard to call. Trimming removed 6 bases from V and 3 bases from J, with 5 bases in between. CDR1 and CDR2 from the germline V gene are LNHDA and SQIVND (reference sequence). CDR3 length: 11 amino acids. This CDR3 reads CASSLYTEAFF. The CDR3 coding sequence is TGTGCCAGTAGCTTGTACACTGAAGCTTTCTTT. Variable domain in full (rest from reference TRBV19 and TRBJ1-1): DGGITQSPKYLFRKEGQNVTLSCEQNLNHDAMYWYRQDPGQGLRLIYYSQIVNDFQKGDIAEGYSVSREKKESFPLTVTSAQKNPTAFYLCASSLYTEAFFGQGTRLTVV.

The genes are TRBV7-9 and TRBJ2-1; 9 nucleotides agree with TRBD2. J was trimmed by 9 bases and V by 5 bases; bases with no gene match: 5. Germline CDR1 SEHNR, CDR2 FQNEAQ (reference sequence). The CDR3 totals 13 residues. The CDR3 DNA follows: TGTGCCAGCAGCCTCGGTAGCGGGAGTGAGCAGTTCTTC. Translated, it gives CASSLGSGSEQFF.

As DNA, the CDR3 is TGCGCCAGCAGCTTGGTGGCGGGAACAGATACGCAGTATTTT. This codes for CASSLVAGTDTQYF. This sequence joins TRBV5-1 and TRBJ2-3, with a weak D call TRBD2 (6 bases). Per the germline V gene, CDR1 is SGHRS and CDR2 is YFSETQ. The CDR3 runs to 14 residues. V shed 0 bases and J shed 3 bases, with 8 bases lying between them.

V and J are TRBV4-2 and TRBJ1-5; tentatively, D is TRBD1 (6 bases). The length of the CDR3 is 16 residues. The germline CDR1 and CDR2 sequences are LGHNA and YNFKEQ. V dropped 0 bases and J dropped 1 base, with 10 bases sitting between them. For the CDR3, the DNA is TGTGCCAGCAGCCAAGAGGGGGGGGCGAGCAATCAGCCCCAGCATTTT. Its translation is CASSQEGGASNQPQHF.

The rearrangement joins TRBV27 to TRBJ2-7; D may be TRBD2 (5 bases). Germline V gives CDR1 MNHEY, CDR2 SMNVEV (reference sequence). Trimming cost V 0 bases and J 1 base, with 10 bases left between them. This CDR3 is built from 15 residues. Here the CDR3 reads CASSLSGLGSYEQYF. The DNA of the CDR3 is TGTGCCAGCAGTTTATCCGGACTGGGGTCCTACGAGCAGTACTTC.

The V call is TRBV5-8, the J call TRBJ1-1; tentatively, D is TRBD1 (6 bases). The germline CDR1 and CDR2 sequences are SGHTS and YDEGEE. The germline V and J ends were trimmed by 3 bases and 2 bases, with 11 bases remaining between them. The CDR3 is made up of 14 amino acids. CDR3 protein: CASSSGTSNTEAFF. CDR3 DNA sequence: TGTGCCAGCAGCTCTGGGACATCTAACACTGAAGCTTTCTTT.

The gene calls are TRBV27 and TRBJ2-5; D might be TRBD1 or TRBD2, each matching 5 bases. Matching the DNA end better, TRBJ2-7 makes the J call doubtful. The CDR3 is made up of 12 amino acids. Germline loops: CDR1 MNHEY, CDR2 SMNVEV (reference sequence). This CDR3 is CASSFSGGEQYF. Written as DNA, the CDR3 is TGTGCCAGCAGTTTCTCTGGGGGCGAGCAGTACTTC.

V usage is TRBV2 and J usage is TRBJ2-5, with D unclear. Per germline, CDR1 SNHLY and CDR2 FYNNEI. The CDR3 contains 14 residues. V was cut by 3 bases and J by 0 bases, with 8 bases left in between. CDR3 in DNA: TGTGCCAGCAGTGACTCCCCTTACCAAGAGACCCAGTACTTC. Translation gives CASSDSPYQETQYF. The entire variable domain, with the rest obtained from reference TRBV2 and TRBJ2-5, is as follows: EPEVTQTPSHQVTQMGQEVILRCVPISNHLYFYWYRQILGQKVEFLVSFYNNEISEKSEIFDDQFSVERPDGSNFTLKIRSTKLEDSAMYFCASSDSPYQETQYFGPGTRLLVL.

Only one count was recorded for this clone. The chain links TRBV9 to TRBJ2-1; possibly TRBD2 for D (5 bases). This CDR3 contains 16 residues. Trimming cost V 3 bases and J 10 bases, with 23 bases left between them. CDR1 SGDLS and CDR2 YYNGEE come from the germline V gene. The CDR3 reads CASSGSDSTPTFEQFF. The CDR3 DNA follows: TGTGCCAGCAGCGGATCGGACTCCACCCCCACATTCGAGCAGTTCTTC.

The chain couples TRBV7-9 to TRBJ2-1; 7 bases are a match to TRBD2. The J segment lost 6 bases and the V segment lost 3 bases, leaving 5 bases of the junction unmatched. The V gene's germline CDR1 is SEHNR and CDR2 FQNEAQ (reference sequence). This CDR3 contains 14 residues. The CDR3 DNA follows: TGTGCCAGCAGCTTGGCGGGGGAAAGCAATGAGCAGTTCTTC. Translating gives CASSLAGESNEQFF.

DNA for the CDR3: TGTGCCAGCAGCGTAGAAGCGGTGCCGACCTACGAGCAGTACTTC. Its translation: CASSVEAVPTYEQYF. V and J are TRBV9 and TRBJ2-7; TRBD2 might be the D (5 bases). CDR1 SGDLS and CDR2 YYNGEE come from the germline V gene. The V end was cut by 0 bases, the J end by 2 bases, with 12 bases between. The CDR3 runs 15 residues.

This chain uses TRBV5-1 with TRBJ2-2; TRBD2 matches 8 bases. The germline V gene encodes CDR1 SGHRS and CDR2 YFSETQ. There are 16 residues in the CDR3. The junction had 4 bases not matched to a gene; V was cut back by 0 bases and J by 3 bases. CDR3 protein: CASSLAGGADTGELFF. CDR3 in DNA: TGCGCCAGCAGCTTGGCCGGGGGGGCGGACACCGGGGAGCTGTTTTTT.

V gene TRBV27 combines with J gene TRBJ2-5; tentative D call: TRBD1 (6 bases). Per the germline V gene, CDR1 is MNHEY and CDR2 is SMNVEV (reference sequence). With 3 bases removed from V and 11 bases from J, the gap between germline ends came to 16 bases. CDR3 length: 13 residues. The CDR3 sequence: CASSFGGSSGQYF. The CDR3 DNA is TGTGCCAGCAGTTTTGGGGGCTCGTCAGGGCAGTACTTC.

This sequence joins TRBV4-2 and TRBJ2-7; 13 nucleotides line up with TRBD2. V lost 5 bases to trimming and J lost 4 bases; unmatched junction nucleotides: 5. Germline V gene data show CDR1 as LGHNA and CDR2 as YNFKEQ. The CDR3 runs to 15 residues. CDR3 in amino acids: CASSSLAGGKYEQYF. The CDR3 DNA is TGTGCCAGCAGCTCACTAGCGGGGGGGAAATACGAGCAGTACTTC.

This chain uses TRBV4-1 with TRBJ1-1, with no clear D. V lost 0 bases to trimming and J lost 9 bases, with 5 bases between them. The CDR3 totals 11 residues. CDR1 is MGHRA, CDR2 YSYEKL, per germline. The CDR3 here is CASSQDGQAFF. CDR3 sequence (DNA): TGCGCCAGCAGCCAAGATGGGCAAGCTTTCTTT.

As regards this clone: This same CDR3 is encoded by further DNA sequences in the sample. J is TRBJ2-2 and V is TRBV2; tentative D call: TRBD2 (5 bases). Trimming removed 6 bases at V and 1 base at J, with 9 bases between. Per germline, CDR1 SNHLY and CDR2 FYNNEI. The CDR3 is made up of 14 amino acids. The CDR3 nucleotides are TGTGCCAGCAGATGGACTCAGAACACCGGGGAGCTGTTTTTT. Its translation is CASRWTQNTGELFF.

The V and J genes are TRBV27 and TRBJ2-7, with D unresolved. The CDR3 contains 15 residues. Looked up from germline, CDR1 is MNHEY and CDR2 is SMNVEV (reference sequence). Trimming removed 3 bases at V and 6 bases at J, with 18 bases between. The CDR3 reads CASSFAIATPLEQYF. The CDR3 DNA follows: TGTGCCAGCAGTTTCGCGATAGCAACTCCTCTCGAGCAGTACTTC.

The rearrangement joins TRBV10-2 to TRBJ1-5; no clear D. The CDR3 extends over 14 amino acids. Trimming took off 1 base at V and 6 bases at J, with 10 bases between the two ends. Germline CDR1 reads WSHSY; CDR2 reads SAAADI. In DNA, the CDR3 is TGCGCCAGCAGTGAGTACATATTAAGTCAGCCCCAGCATTTT. Protein: CASSEYILSQPQHF.

This chain uses TRBV11-2 with TRBJ2-7; D gene uncertain. CDR3 length equals 13 residues. V was pared by 1 base and J by 3 bases, with 7 bases between. Germline values: CDR1 SGHAT, CDR2 FQNNGV. In nucleotides, the CDR3 is TGTGCCAGCAGCTTAGGGGCAGACTACGAGCAGTACTTC. Residues: CASSLGADYEQYF.

The V and J genes are TRBV5-1 and TRBJ2-1, with D perhaps matching TRBD1 (6 bases). Trimming took 0 bases from V and 8 from J, leaving 9 bases between them. From germline, CDR1 is SGHRS and CDR2 YFSETQ. This CDR3 contains 13 residues. The CDR3 spells CASSLEGVDEQFF. The CDR3 coding sequence is TGCGCCAGCAGCTTGGAGGGGGTAGATGAGCAGTTCTTC.

V usage is TRBV27 and J usage is TRBJ1-1; D call uncertain. This CDR3 comprises 13 residues. The V gene's germline CDR1 is MNHEY and CDR2 SMNVEV (reference sequence). Deletions cut 8 bases from V and 7 bases from J, with 17 bases between. DNA of the CDR3: TGTGCCAGCGGATATTCTTGGGCCCGTGAAGCTTTCTTT. This codes for CASGYSWAREAFF.

The V gene is TRBV15, the J gene TRBJ1-2; TRBD1 aligns across 8 bases. Germline CDR1 and CDR2: LNHNV and YYDKDF (reference sequence). The CDR3 is 15 residues long. The J segment lost 7 bases and the V segment lost 0 bases, leaving 7 bases of the junction unmatched. The CDR3 here is CATSRDGQGAVGYTF. The CDR3 DNA is TGTGCCACCAGCAGAGATGGTCAGGGGGCGGTTGGCTACACCTTC.

This chain joins TRBV27 and TRBJ2-7; TRBD1 matches at 8 bases. V trimming: 6 bases; J trimming: 5 bases; junction bases outside the gene matches: 9. The CDR3 consists of 14 residues. Germline-derived CDR1 and CDR2 are MNHEY and SMNVEV (reference sequence). CDR3 region: CASSPTGVINEQYF. The CDR3 coding sequence is TGTGCCAGCAGCCCGACAGGGGTCATCAACGAGCAGTACTTC.

The chain is built from TRBV5-4 and TRBJ2-5, with D possibly matching TRBD2 (6 bases). The end of the DNA fits TRBJ2-7 better, so the J call may be wrong. Germline CDR1 is SGHNT and CDR2 is YYREEE (reference sequence). The CDR3 extends over 14 amino acids. CDR3 loop: CASKDAGSTYEQYF. For the CDR3, the DNA is TGTGCCAGCAAAGATGCGGGGTCCACCTACGAGCAGTACTTC.

CDR3 nucleotides: TGCGCCAGCAGCCAAGACAGGGGAAAAAACTATGGCTACACCTTC. This codes for CASSQDRGKNYGYTF. J is TRBJ1-2 and V is TRBV4-1; D perhaps matches TRBD1 (6 bases). This CDR3 region has 15 residues. Trimming removed 0 bases from V and 2 bases from J, with 10 bases in between. Germline V lookup: CDR1 MGHRA, CDR2 YSYEKL.

This clone occurred once. The chain links TRBV6-5 to TRBJ1-2; 10 bases align to TRBD1. V lost 0 bases, J lost 8 bases, and 6 bases stayed unmatched. The CDR3 runs 15 residues. Germline assignment: CDR1 MNHEY and CDR2 SVGAGI. CDR3 in DNA: TGTGCCAGCAGTTACTCGGGGACAGGGGAAGGGGGCTACACCTTC. It yields the protein CASSYSGTGEGGYTF.

The rearrangement links TRBV19 to TRBJ1-4; the match to TRBD1 covers 7 bases. The CDR3 spans 14 residues. Germline values: CDR1 LNHDA, CDR2 SQIVND (reference sequence). Germline trimming cut 3 bases from V and 8 bases from J; bases unmatched to any gene: 6. CDR3 nucleotides: TGTGCCAGTAGTATTATAGGGGGCGAGGAAAAACTGTTTTTT. Amino acid sequence: CASSIIGGEEKLFF.

This rearrangement joins TRBV7-9 to TRBJ1-1; TRBD1 matches at 7 bases. V gave up 7 bases and J gave up 4 bases; unmatched junction bases: 6. The CDR3 has 13 amino acids. The germline gives CDR1 SEHNR, CDR2 FQNEAQ (reference sequence). CDR3 protein: CASKTGTSTEAFF. DNA of the CDR3: TGTGCCAGCAAGACAGGGACGAGCACTGAAGCTTTCTTT.